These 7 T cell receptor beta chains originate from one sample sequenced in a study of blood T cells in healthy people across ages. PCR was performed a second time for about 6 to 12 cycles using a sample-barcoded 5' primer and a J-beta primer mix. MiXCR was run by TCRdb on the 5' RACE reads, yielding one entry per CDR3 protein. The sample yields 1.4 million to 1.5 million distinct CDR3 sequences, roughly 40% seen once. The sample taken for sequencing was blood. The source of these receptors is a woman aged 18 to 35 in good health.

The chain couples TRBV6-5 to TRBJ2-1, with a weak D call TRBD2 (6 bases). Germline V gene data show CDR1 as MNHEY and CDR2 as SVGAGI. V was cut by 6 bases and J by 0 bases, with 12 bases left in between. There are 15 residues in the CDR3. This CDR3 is CASSRTTSSYNEQFF. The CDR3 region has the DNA TGTGCCAGCAGCCGGACTACGAGCTCCTACAATGAGCAGTTCTTC.

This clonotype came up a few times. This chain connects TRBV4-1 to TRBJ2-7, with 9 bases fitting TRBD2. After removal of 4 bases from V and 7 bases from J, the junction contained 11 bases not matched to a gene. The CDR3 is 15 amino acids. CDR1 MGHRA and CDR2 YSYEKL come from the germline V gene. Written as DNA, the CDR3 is TGCGCCAGCAGCCCTGACGGTAGCGGGAGAGGAGAGCAGTACTTC. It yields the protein CASSPDGSGRGEQYF.

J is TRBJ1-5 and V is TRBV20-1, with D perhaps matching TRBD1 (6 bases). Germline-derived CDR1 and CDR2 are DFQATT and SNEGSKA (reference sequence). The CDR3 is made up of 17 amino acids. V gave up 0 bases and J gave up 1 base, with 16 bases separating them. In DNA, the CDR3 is TGCAGTGCTAGAGATGAGACAGGACTCCTCAGCAATCAGCCCCAGCATTTT. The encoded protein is CSARDETGLLSNQPQHF.

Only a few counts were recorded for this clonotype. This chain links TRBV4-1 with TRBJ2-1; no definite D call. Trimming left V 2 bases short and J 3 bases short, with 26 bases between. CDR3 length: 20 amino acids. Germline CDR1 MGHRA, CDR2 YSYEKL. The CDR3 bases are TGCGCCAGCAGCCAATCCCCCCCTACTACATCTCGACTTAACTACAATGAGCAGTTCTTC. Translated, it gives CASSQSPPTTSRLNYNEQFF.

The CDR3 sequence: CAWDISTGTGVFLGEQYF. The CDR3 bases are TGTGCCTGGGATATAAGCACCGGGACAGGGGTCTTTTTAGGCGAGCAGTACTTC. The chain carries TRBV30 and TRBJ2-5; 10 nucleotides match TRBD1. The tail of the sequence fits TRBJ2-7 better, so the J call may be wrong. The CDR3 contains 18 residues. CDR1 and CDR2 from the germline V gene are GTSNPN and SVGIG (reference sequence).

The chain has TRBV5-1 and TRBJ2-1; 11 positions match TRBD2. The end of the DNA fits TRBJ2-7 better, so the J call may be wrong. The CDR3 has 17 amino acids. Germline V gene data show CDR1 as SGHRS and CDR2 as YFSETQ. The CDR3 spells CASSLWASGRLYNEQYF. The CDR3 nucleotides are TGCGCCAGCAGCTTGTGGGCTAGCGGGAGGTTATACAATGAGCAGTACTTC.

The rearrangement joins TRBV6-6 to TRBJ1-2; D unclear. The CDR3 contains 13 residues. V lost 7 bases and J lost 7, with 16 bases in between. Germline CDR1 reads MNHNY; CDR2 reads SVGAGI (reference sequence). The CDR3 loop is CASTPQALGGYTF. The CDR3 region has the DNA TGTGCCAGCACTCCCCAGGCTCTGGGTGGCTACACCTTC.